This TCR beta chain was sequenced during a study of patients and donors after allogeneic stem cell transplantation. This CDR3 has 16 residues. With 4 bases clipped from V and 0 bases from J, the junction kept 6 bases outside the gene matches. Germline assignment: CDR1 MNHEY and CDR2 SVGAGI. TCRdb re-derived calls from the RT-PCR reads in MiXCR, one entry per CDR3 protein. The sample lists about 960,000 distinct CDR3 sequences, approximately 19% occurring once. This clonotype appeared a few times. The sequenced sample was blood, either unsorted or a sorted T cell fraction (not recorded which). The V and J genes are TRBV6-5 and TRBJ1-1; 9 nucleotides align to TRBD1. The TCR was taken from a human donor who was either an allogeneic HSCT recipient or a stem cell or donor lymphocyte infusion donor (not recorded which). It is not recorded whose cells these are; they may come from a transplant donor. CDR3 sequence reads: CASSFTGTGLNTEAFF. The CDR3 region has the DNA TGTGCCAGCAGTTTCACCGGGACAGGGTTGAACACTGAAGCTTTCTTT.